Presented here are 23 T cell receptor beta chains from one specimen sequenced in a study of blood T cell repertoires in COVID-19. TCRdb keeps only in-frame clones here, not all; method: immunoSEQ multiplex PCR. The sample has 300,000 to 400,000 clones; over 70% are singletons. Sample: PBMCs or T cells enriched from blood (not recorded which). The receptors derive from a man aged 25-45 years who had recovered from COVID-19.

The chain is built from TRBV7-8 and TRBJ2-7; tentatively, D is TRBD1 (5 bases). Germline V gene sequence: CDR1 SGHVS, CDR2 FQNEAQ. V gave up 5 bases and J gave up 7 bases, with 18 bases separating them. CDR3 length: 14 residues. CDR3 sequence reads: CASSPEPGAGEQYF. DNA for the CDR3: TGTGCCAGCAGCCCCGAGCCTGGGGCAGGGGAGCAGTACTTC.

The rearrangement joins TRBV7-8 to TRBJ2-1; 8 nucleotides match TRBD2. This CDR3 spans 16 amino acids. V was pared by 8 bases and J by 5 bases, with 14 bases of the junction left unmatched. Germline values: CDR1 SGHVS, CDR2 FQNEAQ. This chain's CDR3 is CASLGGGPSEDNEQFF. As DNA, the CDR3 is TGTGCCAGCTTAGGCGGGGGGCCTAGTGAAGACAATGAGCAGTTCTTC.

The V gene is TRBV3-1 (or the pseudogene TRBV3-2), the J gene TRBJ2-1, with 9 positions matching TRBD2. Trimming at V came to 3 bases and at J to 5 bases, leaving 11 bases not matched to a gene. There are 17 residues in the CDR3. In germline, CDR1 is LGHDT, CDR2 YNNKEL (reference sequence). The CDR3 sequence: CASSQAPGRGGHNEQFF. Here the CDR3 DNA reads TGTGCCAGCAGCCAGGCCCCAGGGCGGGGGGGTCACAATGAGCAGTTCTTC.

The J gene is TRBJ2-1, the V gene TRBV7-3, with 13 bases fitting TRBD2. The CDR3 has 20 amino acids. The V segment lost 1 base and the J segment 0 bases; nucleotides outside the gene matches: 9. The germline V gene encodes CDR1 SGHTA and CDR2 FQGTGA. Written as DNA, the CDR3 is TGTGCCAGCAGCTTAATACCACTAGCGGGGGGGCCTCGCTCCTACAATGAGCAGTTCTTC. Translating it yields CASSLIPLAGGPRSYNEQFF.

The chain recombines TRBV7-9 with TRBJ1-6; possible D gene TRBD1, 6 bases. Germline V CDR1 and CDR2: SEHNR, FQNEAQ (reference sequence). Between the trimmed V and J ends, which lost 0 bases and 8 bases, there was a span of 14 bases. The CDR3 is 16 residues long. The CDR3: CASSLARQGMHSPLHF. The CDR3, as DNA: TGTGCCAGCAGCTTAGCGCGGCAGGGGATGCATTCACCCCTCCACTTT.

The V and J genes are TRBV18 and TRBJ1-6, with no clear D. V lost 2 bases and J 5 bases, leaving 13 bases between the germline ends. The CDR3 is made up of 16 amino acids. The germline V gene has CDR1 KGHSH and CDR2 LQKENI. The CDR3 spells CASSPFPTTDNSPLHF. DNA of the CDR3: TGTGCCAGCTCACCATTTCCGACAACGGATAATTCACCCCTCCACTTT.

This chain joins TRBV19 and TRBJ1-1; 10 positions agree with TRBD1. This CDR3 comprises 15 residues. The germline CDR1 and CDR2 sequences are LNHDA and SQIVND (reference sequence). The trim removed 5 bases at V and 4 bases at J, leaving 7 bases unmatched. The CDR3 coding sequence is TGTGCCAGTAGTCTCTCGGGACAGGGGAGCACTGAAGCTTTCTTT. Translation gives CASSLSGQGSTEAFF.

With respect to this clone: The sample holds other DNA sequences that translate to the same CDR3. The rearrangement joins TRBV18 to TRBJ1-1; 7 nucleotides align to TRBD1. The length of the CDR3 is 15 residues. V dropped 3 bases and J dropped 1; count of bases not matched to a gene: 5. The germline V gene has CDR1 KGHSH and CDR2 LQKENI. The CDR3 loop reads CASSPQGVGNTEAFF. The DNA of the CDR3 is TGTGCCAGCTCACCGCAGGGGGTCGGGAACACTGAAGCTTTCTTT.

This rearrangement joins TRBV3-1 (or the pseudogene TRBV3-2) to TRBJ2-2, with TRBD1 as a possible D gene (6 bases). V gave up 5 bases and J gave up 4 bases, with 11 bases separating them. The V gene's germline CDR1 is LGHDT and CDR2 YNNKEL (reference sequence). This CDR3 is 14 amino acids long. The chain's CDR3 is CASSLQGRTGELFF. The CDR3 nucleotides read TGTGCCAGCAGCTTACAGGGCCGCACCGGGGAGCTGTTTTTT.

The rearrangement links TRBV3-1 (or the pseudogene TRBV3-2) to TRBJ2-1, with D possibly TRBD2 on 6 matching bases. This CDR3 comprises 16 residues. CDR1 and CDR2 (germline): LGHDT, YNNKEL (reference sequence). The ends were cut back, 1 base at V and 9 bases at J, with 19 bases in the middle. As DNA, the CDR3 is TGTGCCAGCAGCCAAGCGAAGGGACGGAGGGGACGTGAGCAGTTCTTC. Its translation: CASSQAKGRRGREQFF.

As for this clone: This specimen includes other DNA sequences encoding the same CDR3. V is TRBV18 and J is TRBJ1-6, with 7 bases fitting TRBD1. The CDR3 extends over 14 amino acids. CDR1 is KGHSH and CDR2 is LQKENI in the germline V gene. Trimming cost V 3 bases and J 6 bases; bases outside gene matches: 2. This CDR3 reads CASSPRQGNSPLHF. CDR3 sequence (DNA): TGTGCCAGCTCACCGAGACAGGGTAATTCACCCCTCCACTTT.

The V and J genes are TRBV18 and TRBJ2-5; weak D call: TRBD1 (5 bases). Trimming removed 4 bases at V and 0 bases at J, with 12 bases between. Per germline, CDR1 KGHSH and CDR2 LQKENI. The CDR3 covers 15 residues. The CDR3 DNA sequence: TGTGCCAGCTCACGCTATCAGGGTCACCAAGAGACCCAGTACTTC. Encoded protein: CASSRYQGHQETQYF. Drawing the rest from reference TRBV18 and TRBJ2-5, the complete variable domain is NAGVMQNPRHLVRRRGQEARLRCSPMKGHSHVYWYRQLPEEGLKFMVYLQKENIIDESGMPKERFSAEFPKEGPSILRIQQVVRGDSAAYFCASSRYQGHQETQYFGPGTRLLVL.

This clone has a handful of counts. This chain connects TRBV3-1 (or the pseudogene TRBV3-2) to TRBJ2-3; 7 bases map to TRBD2. The CDR3 contains 14 residues. Trimming removed 4 bases from V and 3 bases from J; junction bases left unmatched: 4. Per germline, CDR1 LGHDT and CDR2 YNNKEL (reference sequence). In DNA form, the CDR3 reads TGTGCCAGCAGCCCGGTCGGGAGGACAGATACGCAGTATTTT. Translation: CASSPVGRTDTQYF.

This clone has just one count. The chain is built from TRBV19 and TRBJ1-5; a possible D gene is TRBD1 (6 bases). Trimming left V 3 bases short and J 0 bases short, with 18 bases between. The germline CDR1 and CDR2 sequences are LNHDA and SQIVND (reference sequence). The CDR3 totals 18 residues. The CDR3 nucleotides are TGTGCCAGTAGTATTAGGTCTCTGACAGGTCTTAGCAATCAGCCCCAGCATTTT. This codes for CASSIRSLTGLSNQPQHF.

The table lists this clone with a count of one. V gene TRBV30 combines with J gene TRBJ1-3; the match to TRBD1 covers 7 bases. CDR1 is GTSNPN, CDR2 SVGIG, per germline (reference sequence). This CDR3 region has 15 residues. V was clipped by 3 bases and J by 3 bases; unmatched bases: 8. CDR3 residues: CAWRVKGADGNTIYF. The CDR3 nucleotides are TGTGCCTGGAGAGTCAAGGGGGCGGATGGAAACACCATATATTTT.

This clone occurred once. V gene TRBV20-1 combines with J gene TRBJ1-2; maybe TRBD1 (6 bases). Germline V CDR1 and CDR2: DFQATT, SNEGSKA (reference sequence). The CDR3 is 11 residues long. V was cut by 6 bases and J by 6 bases, with 11 bases left in between. The CDR3 DNA sequence: TGCAGTGCCCCAGCAGGGGATGGCTACACCTTC. The encoded protein is CSAPAGDGYTF.

This clone appeared a single time. The chain recombines TRBV28 with TRBJ2-1, with D possibly being TRBD1 (5 bases). CDR1 MDHEN and CDR2 SYDVKM come from the germline V gene. CDR3 length equals 13 residues. With 6 bases removed from V and 4 bases from J, the gap between germline ends came to 10 bases. The CDR3 here is CASRLDSYNEQFF. CDR3 bases: TGTGCCAGCAGACTCGACAGTTACAATGAGCAGTTCTTC.

The rearrangement joins TRBV7-9 to TRBJ2-2; 7 bases map to TRBD1. J lost 1 base, V lost 2 bases, and 10 bases had no gene match. From germline, CDR1 is SEHNR and CDR2 FQNEAQ (reference sequence). The length of the CDR3 is 18 residues. CDR3 DNA: TGTGCCAGCAGCTTAACAGCCCGGACAGGTGGGAACACCGGGGAGCTGTTTTTT. This gives the protein CASSLTARTGGNTGELFF.

This chain uses TRBV2 with TRBJ2-1; TRBD1 is a possible D gene (5 bases). V was clipped by 6 bases and J by 5 bases, with 17 bases between them. Germline V gene lookup returns CDR1 SNHLY and CDR2 FYNNEI. There are 15 residues in the CDR3. The CDR3 bases are TGTGCCAGCAGGGCAGGGAATCCCTTAAACAATGAGCAGTTCTTC. This encodes CASRAGNPLNNEQFF.

CDR3 sequence (DNA): TGTGCCAGCAGCCAAGATTTACGGGACAGGCAGCCCCAGCATTTT. Translation gives CASSQDLRDRQPQHF. This rearrangement joins TRBV7-8 to TRBJ1-5, with 8 nucleotides matching TRBD1. The CDR3 loop spans 15 amino acids. After removal of 5 bases from V and 7 bases from J, the junction contained 10 bases not matched to a gene. In germline, CDR1 is SGHVS, CDR2 FQNEAQ.

V and J are TRBV4-1 and TRBJ1-6; no clear D gene. This CDR3 spans 18 amino acids. V was shortened by 3 bases and J by 0 bases, with 15 bases between the two germline ends. Germline lookup yields CDR1 MGHRA and CDR2 YSYEKL. CDR3 region: CASSHDQGRSSYNSPLHF. The CDR3 coding sequence is TGCGCCAGCAGCCACGACCAAGGGAGGAGCTCCTATAATTCACCCCTCCACTTT.

In DNA form, the CDR3 reads TGTGCCAGCTCACCACTGCAGGGTGAGGTTGCTGGGGCCAACGTCCTGACTTTC. It is translated as CASSPLQGEVAGANVLTF. The V call is TRBV18, the J call TRBJ2-6, with D perhaps TRBD1 (5 bases). CDR3 length equals 18 residues. CDR1 and CDR2 (germline): KGHSH, LQKENI. Trimming shortened V by 1 base and J by 2 bases, and 15 bases separated the two germline ends.

The CDR3 is CASSVGLAGGEDEQYF. CDR3 bases: TGTGCCAGCAGCGTAGGTCTAGCGGGGGGAGAGGACGAGCAGTACTTC. This chain links TRBV9 with TRBJ2-7; 11 bases align to TRBD2. Trimming cost V 0 bases and J 5 bases; bases outside gene matches: 7. The V gene's germline CDR1 is SGDLS and CDR2 YYNGEE. The CDR3 contains 16 residues.